This T cell receptor beta chain was documented in a study of cytomegalovirus exposure and HLA in healthy donors. Study-wide results and caveats: The listing of 150 or so TCR beta chains classed them as cytomegalovirus-associated. An Asian-associated ancestry cluster reportedly showed fewer N-insertions than the roughly 670-donor mean in a later analysis. Roughly even sequencing depth across donors was the assumption behind the presence/absence analyses. Clonal expansion was found to be greater in HLA-associated TCR beta chains than in equally common others in a later analysis.

About this clone itself: The antigen is undetermined.

PCR used 60 Vbeta primers and 13 Jbeta primers. This table comes from immunoSEQ multiplex PCR, and its TCRdb copy is limited to in-frame clones, with some not included. The table lists roughly 250,000 clones, 80% to 90% of them singletons, with 1.5% to 2.5% in the top ten. Sequencing used PBMCs. The TCR sequence derives from a woman aged 40 to 55 in good health and CMV-seropositive.

The CDR3 bases are TGTGCCAGCAGTTGGCAGGGGGCTCGGAACACTGAAGCTTTCTTT. Amino acid sequence: CASSWQGARNTEAFF. This chain connects TRBV6-5 to TRBJ1-1; TRBD1 aligns across 8 bases. The CDR3 totals 15 residues. After removal of 4 bases from V and 1 base from J, the junction contained 5 bases not matched to a gene. Germline CDR1 reads MNHEY; CDR2 reads SVGAGI.